The 15 T cell receptor beta chains below were found in one sample sequenced in a study of CD8+ T cells in alopecia areata. RNA extraction was followed by reverse transcription into cDNA, which acted as the sequencing template. The data were produced by immunoSEQ multiplex PCR, yet TCRdb's version contains in-frame clones alone and is incomplete. The table lists roughly 200,000 clones, more than 60% of them singletons, with 1.5% to 2% in the top ten. The sample in question was CD4+ T cells sorted from blood, obtained at week 0. These receptors originate from a human donor with alopecia areata.

This clone has at least ten counts. V usage is TRBV14 and J usage is TRBJ1-2, with no clear D. Per the germline V gene, CDR1 is SGHDN and CDR2 is FVKESK. The V end was cut by 4 bases, the J end by 3 bases, with 18 bases between. The CDR3 contains 16 residues. This CDR3 is CASSPQQPTRDYGYTF. The CDR3 DNA is TGTGCCAGCAGCCCGCAACAGCCAACTAGGGACTATGGCTACACCTTC.

This clone was seen only a few times. Other DNA sequences from this sample encode an identical CDR3 as well. The V call is TRBV29-1, the J call TRBJ1-1, with TRBD1 matching 9 bases. This CDR3 spans 13 amino acids. The germline V gene has CDR1 SQVTM and CDR2 ANQGSEA. V lost 6 bases, J lost 0 bases, and 2 bases stayed unmatched. CDR3 DNA sequence: TGCAGCGTGGACAGGGGCCTGAACACTGAAGCTTTCTTT. Its protein product is CSVDRGLNTEAFF.

The rearrangement links TRBV5-1 to TRBJ2-2; 8 nucleotides agree with TRBD1. V gave up 1 base and J gave up 4 bases; unmatched junction bases: 6. Germline V lookup: CDR1 SGHRS, CDR2 YFSETQ. CDR3 size: 16 residues. CDR3 protein: CASSLMSGGLTGELFF. CDR3 sequence (DNA): TGCGCCAGCAGCTTGATGTCAGGGGGCCTCACCGGGGAGCTGTTTTTT.

There are a few counts of this clone. The chain carries TRBV18 and TRBJ2-5; no clear D. CDR1 and CDR2 (germline): KGHSH, LQKENI. CDR3 size: 11 residues. V gave up 6 bases and J gave up 1 base, with 3 bases separating them. The CDR3 DNA is TGTGCCAGCTCCTCCCAAGAGACCCAGTACTTC. This encodes CASSSQETQYF.

This clone turned up a few times. The V and J genes are TRBV5-1 and TRBJ1-6, with D perhaps matching TRBD1 (6 bases). Trimming cost V 0 bases and J 5 bases, with 6 bases left between them. Germline CDR1 SGHRS, CDR2 YFSETQ. The CDR3 sequence is 14 residues long. The chain's CDR3 is CASSLGQDNSPLHF. CDR3 coding DNA: TGCGCCAGCAGCTTGGGACAGGATAATTCACCCCTCCACTTT.

V gene TRBV2 combines with J gene TRBJ2-5, with D maybe TRBD1 (6 bases). The CDR3 length is 13 residues. Germline V gene sequence: CDR1 SNHLY, CDR2 FYNNEI. V lost 7 bases to trimming and J lost 2 bases, with 11 bases between them. The CDR3 nucleotides read TGTGCCAGCAATAGACAGGCGCAAGAGACCCAGTACTTC. Translating it yields CASNRQAQETQYF.

V gene TRBV19 combines with J gene TRBJ1-2; D possibly corresponds to TRBD1 (6 bases). The CDR3 totals 15 residues. Germline CDR1 and CDR2: LNHDA and SQIVND (reference sequence). Trimming removed 4 bases at V and 3 bases at J, with 15 bases between. CDR3 coding DNA: TGTGCCAGTAGTACCTCCTGGAGGGGGGACTATGGCTACACCTTC. Translation: CASSTSWRGDYGYTF.

This chain connects TRBV4-3 to TRBJ2-3; 8 nucleotides match TRBD2. The V gene end was trimmed by 4 bases and the J gene end by 3 bases; junction bases not matched to a gene: 9. Germline lookup yields CDR1 LGHNA and CDR2 YSLEER. This CDR3 contains 16 residues. The CDR3 here is CASSPTGGGSTDTQYF. For the CDR3, the DNA is TGCGCCAGCAGCCCCACGGGCGGGGGGTCGACAGATACGCAGTATTTT.

This clone was counted between two and nine times. The chain carries TRBV5-1 and TRBJ1-2; D is ambiguous. Germline-derived CDR1 and CDR2 are SGHRS and YFSETQ. The CDR3 length is 16 residues. Trimming pared 6 bases from V and 5 bases from J, leaving 23 bases between. The CDR3 here is CASTAGGPLGFYGYTF. The DNA of the CDR3 is TGCGCCAGCACCGCCGGAGGACCATTGGGTTTTTATGGCTACACCTTC. The complete variable domain, with remaining parts taken from reference TRBV5-1 and TRBJ1-2, reads KAGVTQTPRYLIKTRGQQVTLSCSPISGHRSVSWYQQTPGQGLQFLFEYFSETQRNKGNFPGRFSGRQFSNSRSEMNVSTLELGDSALYLCASTAGGPLGFYGYTFGSGTRLTVV.

The V and J genes are TRBV2 and TRBJ2-3; D uncertain. The length of the CDR3 is 13 residues. Germline CDR1 SNHLY, CDR2 FYNNEI. The V end was cut by 1 base, the J end by 7 bases, with 9 bases between. CDR3 residues: CASSEGSQHTQYF. The DNA of the CDR3 is TGTGCCAGCAGTGAAGGCTCCCAGCATACGCAGTATTTT.

The chain is built from TRBV4-1 and TRBJ1-2; no definite D call. CDR3 length equals 13 residues. V was trimmed by 0 bases and J by 5 bases, leaving 7 bases between them. The germline CDR1 and CDR2 sequences are MGHRA and YSYEKL. CDR3 sequence reads: CASSQEGQYGYTF. DNA of the CDR3: TGCGCCAGCAGCCAAGAAGGGCAGTATGGCTACACCTTC.

This chain uses TRBV2 with TRBJ2-3; D unresolved. Trimming left V 6 bases short and J 6 bases short, with 13 bases between. In germline, CDR1 is SNHLY, CDR2 FYNNEI. The CDR3 has 13 residues. This CDR3 reads CASRVVMTDTQYF. The CDR3 DNA sequence: TGTGCCAGCAGGGTAGTCATGACGGATACGCAGTATTTT.

The chain joins TRBV7-2 to TRBJ2-1; the match to TRBD2 covers 9 bases. The V gene end was trimmed by 9 bases and the J gene end by 4 bases; junction bases not matched to a gene: 4. The CDR3 is 13 amino acids. The germline gives CDR1 SGHTA, CDR2 FQGNSA. CDR3 sequence (DNA): TGTGCCAGGAGCGGGGGGCCTTACAATGAGCAGTTCTTC. It encodes CARSGGPYNEQFF. The entire variable domain, with the rest obtained from reference TRBV7-2 and TRBJ2-1, is as follows: GAGVSQSPSNKVTEKGKDVELRCDPISGHTALYWYRQSLGQGLEFLIYFQGNSAPDKSGLPSDRFSAERTGGSVSTLTIQRTQQEDSAVYLCARSGGPYNEQFFGPGTRLTVL.

A remark on this clone: The same CDR3 arises from other DNA sequences in this sample as well. V is TRBV29-1 and J is TRBJ1-2; D gene ambiguous. The V end was cut by 5 bases, the J end by 0 bases, with 13 bases between. This CDR3 has 14 amino acids. Germline values: CDR1 SQVTM, CDR2 ANQGSEA. The CDR3 DNA reads TGCAGCGTTACGCCCGCCCTCACTAACTATGGCTACACCTTC. As protein: CSVTPALTNYGYTF.

CDR3 DNA: TGTGCCAGCAGCTTACCCAGCAGGGGTTCTGGGGCCAACGTCCTGACTTTC. Translated, it gives CASSLPSRGSGANVLTF. This chain joins TRBV11-3 and TRBJ2-6; D is possibly TRBD1 (6 bases). Trimming cost V 2 bases and J 1 base, with 12 bases left between them. Germline assignment: CDR1 SGHNT and CDR2 YENEEA. The CDR3 covers 17 residues.